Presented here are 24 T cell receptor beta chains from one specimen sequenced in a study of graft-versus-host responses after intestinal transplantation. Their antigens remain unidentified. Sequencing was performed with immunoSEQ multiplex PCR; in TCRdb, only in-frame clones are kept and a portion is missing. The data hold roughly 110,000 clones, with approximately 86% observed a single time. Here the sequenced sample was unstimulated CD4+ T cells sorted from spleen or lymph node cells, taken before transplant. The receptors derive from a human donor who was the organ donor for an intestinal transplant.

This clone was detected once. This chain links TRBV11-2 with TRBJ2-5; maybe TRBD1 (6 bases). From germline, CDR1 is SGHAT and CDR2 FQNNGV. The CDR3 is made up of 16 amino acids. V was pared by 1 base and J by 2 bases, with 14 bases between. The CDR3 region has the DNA TGTGCCAGCAGCTTAGGTCGGAGGACAGTACAAGAGACCCAGTACTTC. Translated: CASSLGRRTVQETQYF.

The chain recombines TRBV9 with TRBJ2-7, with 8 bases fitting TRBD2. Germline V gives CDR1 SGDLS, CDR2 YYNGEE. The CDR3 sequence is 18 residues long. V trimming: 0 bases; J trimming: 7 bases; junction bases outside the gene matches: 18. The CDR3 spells CASSVGQEGGRSLSEQYF. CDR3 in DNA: TGTGCCAGCAGCGTAGGCCAGGAGGGCGGGAGGAGTTTGAGTGAGCAGTACTTC.

The CDR3 protein is CASMKTGGNTEAFF. CDR3 nucleotide sequence: TGTGCCAGCATGAAAACGGGAGGGAACACTGAAGCTTTCTTT. V and J are TRBV6-1 and TRBJ1-1; unclear D gene. The CDR3 loop spans 14 amino acids. The V end was cut by 7 bases, the J end by 1 base, with 13 bases between. The germline V gene encodes CDR1 MNHNS and CDR2 SASEGT.

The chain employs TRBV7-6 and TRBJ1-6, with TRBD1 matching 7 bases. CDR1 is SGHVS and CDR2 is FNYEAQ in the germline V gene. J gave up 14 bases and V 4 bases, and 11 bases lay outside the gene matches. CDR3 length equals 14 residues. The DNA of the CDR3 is TGTGCCAGCAGCTCAGGGACAGACCTGTCAGCCCTCCACTTT. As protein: CASSSGTDLSALHF.

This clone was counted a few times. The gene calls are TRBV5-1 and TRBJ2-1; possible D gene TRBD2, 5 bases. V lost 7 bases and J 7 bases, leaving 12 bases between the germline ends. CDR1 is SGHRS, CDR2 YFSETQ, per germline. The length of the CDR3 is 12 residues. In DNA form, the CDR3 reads TGCGCCAGCGGAGAGGGTTTGAATGAGCAGTTCTTC. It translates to CASGEGLNEQFF.

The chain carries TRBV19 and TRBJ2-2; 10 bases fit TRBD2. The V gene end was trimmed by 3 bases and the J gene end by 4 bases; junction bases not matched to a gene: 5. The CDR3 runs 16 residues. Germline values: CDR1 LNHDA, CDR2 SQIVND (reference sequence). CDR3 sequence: CASSMLLAGFTGELFF. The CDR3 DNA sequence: TGTGCCAGTAGTATGCTACTAGCGGGATTCACCGGGGAGCTGTTTTTT.

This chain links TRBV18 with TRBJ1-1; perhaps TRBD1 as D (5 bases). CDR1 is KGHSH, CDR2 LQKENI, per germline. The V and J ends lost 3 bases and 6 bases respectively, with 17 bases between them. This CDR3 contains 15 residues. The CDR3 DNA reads TGTGCCAGCTCACCCTTCGACAGTCTGAGGGCTGAAGCTTTCTTT. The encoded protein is CASSPFDSLRAEAFF.

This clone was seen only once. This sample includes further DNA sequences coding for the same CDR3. The CDR3 DNA is TGTGCCAGCAGTTACTCGGAAGGGACTGAAGCTTTCTTT. Encoded protein: CASSYSEGTEAFF. This chain connects TRBV6-5 to TRBJ1-1; D is uncertain. Trimming pared 0 bases from V and 5 bases from J, leaving 7 bases between. Germline lookup yields CDR1 MNHEY and CDR2 SVGAGI. This CDR3 spans 13 amino acids.

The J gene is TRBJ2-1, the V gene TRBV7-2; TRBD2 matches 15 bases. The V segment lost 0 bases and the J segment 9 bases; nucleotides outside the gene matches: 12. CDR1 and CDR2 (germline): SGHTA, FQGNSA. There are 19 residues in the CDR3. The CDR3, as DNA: TGTGCCAGCAGCTTAGCGCTTGGACTAGCGGGGGGGCTCAGGGTTGAGCAGTTCTTC. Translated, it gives CASSLALGLAGGLRVEQFF.

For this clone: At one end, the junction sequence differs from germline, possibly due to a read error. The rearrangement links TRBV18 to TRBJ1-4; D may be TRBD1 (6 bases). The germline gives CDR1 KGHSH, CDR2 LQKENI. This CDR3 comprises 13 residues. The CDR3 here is CATSAGEREKLLF. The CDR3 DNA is TGTGCCACCTCGGCAGGGGAAAGAGAAAAACTGCTTTTT. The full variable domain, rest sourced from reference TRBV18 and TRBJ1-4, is NAGVMQNPRHLVRRRGQEARLRCSPMKGHSHVYWYRQLPEEGLKFMVYLQKENIIDESGMPKERFSAEFPKEGPSILRIQQVVRGDSAAYFCATSAGEREKLLFGSGTQLSVL.

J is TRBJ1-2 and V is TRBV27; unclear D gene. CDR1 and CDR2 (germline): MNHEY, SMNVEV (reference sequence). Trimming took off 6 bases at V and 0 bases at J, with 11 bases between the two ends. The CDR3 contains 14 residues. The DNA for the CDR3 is TGTGCCAGCAGGAACGACGGAACTAACTATGGCTACACCTTC. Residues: CASRNDGTNYGYTF.

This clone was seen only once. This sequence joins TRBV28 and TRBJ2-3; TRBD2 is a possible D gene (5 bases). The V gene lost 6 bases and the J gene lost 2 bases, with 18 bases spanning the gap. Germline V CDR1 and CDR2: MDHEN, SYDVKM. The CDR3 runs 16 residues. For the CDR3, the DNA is TGTGCCAGCAGCCGCGGGTCCGGTCTATCCACAGATACGCAGTATTTT. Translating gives CASSRGSGLSTDTQYF.

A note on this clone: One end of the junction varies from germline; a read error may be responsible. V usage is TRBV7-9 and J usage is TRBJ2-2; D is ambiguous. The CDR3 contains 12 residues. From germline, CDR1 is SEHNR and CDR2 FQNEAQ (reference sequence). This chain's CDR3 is CASSLDPGELFF. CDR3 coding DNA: TGTGCCAGCAGCCTTGACCCCGGAGAGCTGTTTTTT.

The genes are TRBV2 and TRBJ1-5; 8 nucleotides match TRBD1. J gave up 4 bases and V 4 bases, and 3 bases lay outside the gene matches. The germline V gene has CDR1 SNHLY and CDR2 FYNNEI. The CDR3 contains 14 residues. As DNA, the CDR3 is TGTGCCAGCAGTGCCTGGACAGGGAATCAGCCCCAGCATTTT. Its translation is CASSAWTGNQPQHF.

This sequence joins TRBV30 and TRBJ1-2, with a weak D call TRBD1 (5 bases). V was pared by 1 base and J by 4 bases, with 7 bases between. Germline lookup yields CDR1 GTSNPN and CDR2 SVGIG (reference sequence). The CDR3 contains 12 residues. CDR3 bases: TGTGCCTGGAGTGGGGGGACCTATGGCTACACCTTC. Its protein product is CAWSGGTYGYTF.

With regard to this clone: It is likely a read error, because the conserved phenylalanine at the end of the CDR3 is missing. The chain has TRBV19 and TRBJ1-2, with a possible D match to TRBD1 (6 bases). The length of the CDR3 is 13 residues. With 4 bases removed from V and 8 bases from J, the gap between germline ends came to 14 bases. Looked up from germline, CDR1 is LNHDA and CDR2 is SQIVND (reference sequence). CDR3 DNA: TGTGCCAGTAGTACCGCTGCAGGGGTCGGCTACACCCTC. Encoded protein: CASSTAAGVGYTL.

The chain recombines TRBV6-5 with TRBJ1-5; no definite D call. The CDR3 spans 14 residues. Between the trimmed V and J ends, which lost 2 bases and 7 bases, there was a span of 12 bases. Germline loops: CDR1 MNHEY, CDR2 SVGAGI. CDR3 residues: CASSYRGSRQPQHF. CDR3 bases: TGTGCCAGCAGTTACCGTGGGTCTAGGCAGCCCCAGCATTTT.

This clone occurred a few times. CDR3 amino acids: CASRPGTGITDTQYF. Here the CDR3 DNA reads TGTGCCAGCAGACCAGGGACAGGGATTACAGATACGCAGTATTTT. The chain recombines TRBV5-4 with TRBJ2-3; 9 positions match TRBD1. V was clipped by 5 bases and J by 3 bases; unmatched bases: 7. There are 15 residues in the CDR3. Germline assignment: CDR1 SGHNT and CDR2 YYREEE (reference sequence). Looking up the rest from reference TRBV5-4 and TRBJ2-3 gives the full variable domain: ETGVTQSPTHLIKTRGQQVTLRCSSQSGHNTVSWYQQALGQGPQFIFQYYREEENGRGNFPPRFSGLQFPNYSSELNVNALELDDSALYLCASRPGTGITDTQYFGPGTRLTVL.

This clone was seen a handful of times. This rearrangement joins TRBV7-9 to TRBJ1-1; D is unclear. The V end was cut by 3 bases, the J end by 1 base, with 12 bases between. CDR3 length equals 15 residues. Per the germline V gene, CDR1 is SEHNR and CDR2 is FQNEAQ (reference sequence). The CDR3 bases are TGTGCCAGCAGCTTCAGGCCGGCCAAGAACACTGAAGCTTTCTTT. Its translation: CASSFRPAKNTEAFF.

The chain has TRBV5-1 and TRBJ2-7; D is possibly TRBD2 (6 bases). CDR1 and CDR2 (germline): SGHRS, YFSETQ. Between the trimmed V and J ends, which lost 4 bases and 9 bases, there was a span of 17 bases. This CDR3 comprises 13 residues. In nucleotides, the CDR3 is TGCGCCAGCAGCGGAGGGACGGACCTCGGGCAGTACTTC. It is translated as CASSGGTDLGQYF.

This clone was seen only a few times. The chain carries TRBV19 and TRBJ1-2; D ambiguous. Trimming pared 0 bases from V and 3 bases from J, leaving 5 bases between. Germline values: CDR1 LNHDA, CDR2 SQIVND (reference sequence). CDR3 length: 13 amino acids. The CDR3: CASSIDSYYGYTF. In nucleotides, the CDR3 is TGTGCCAGTAGTATAGACAGCTACTATGGCTACACCTTC.

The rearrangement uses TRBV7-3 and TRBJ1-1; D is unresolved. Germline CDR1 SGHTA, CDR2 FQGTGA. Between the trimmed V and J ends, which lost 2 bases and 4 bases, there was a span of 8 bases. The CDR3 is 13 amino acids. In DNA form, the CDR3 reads TGTGCCAGCAGCTTAGATCACGGCACTGAAGCTTTCTTT. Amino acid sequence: CASSLDHGTEAFF.

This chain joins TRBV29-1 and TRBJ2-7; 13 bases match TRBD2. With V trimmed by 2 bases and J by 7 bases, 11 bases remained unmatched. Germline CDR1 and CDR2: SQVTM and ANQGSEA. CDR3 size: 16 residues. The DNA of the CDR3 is TGCAGCGTTGAAAAGGTGGGACTAGCGGGATCGGGAGAGCAGTACTTC. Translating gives CSVEKVGLAGSGEQYF.

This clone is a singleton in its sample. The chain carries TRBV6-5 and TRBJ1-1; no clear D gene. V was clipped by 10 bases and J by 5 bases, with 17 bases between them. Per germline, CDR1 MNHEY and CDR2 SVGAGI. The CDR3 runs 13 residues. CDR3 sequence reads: CATQRTGWTEAFF. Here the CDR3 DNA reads TGTGCCACCCAACGGACGGGATGGACTGAAGCTTTCTTT.